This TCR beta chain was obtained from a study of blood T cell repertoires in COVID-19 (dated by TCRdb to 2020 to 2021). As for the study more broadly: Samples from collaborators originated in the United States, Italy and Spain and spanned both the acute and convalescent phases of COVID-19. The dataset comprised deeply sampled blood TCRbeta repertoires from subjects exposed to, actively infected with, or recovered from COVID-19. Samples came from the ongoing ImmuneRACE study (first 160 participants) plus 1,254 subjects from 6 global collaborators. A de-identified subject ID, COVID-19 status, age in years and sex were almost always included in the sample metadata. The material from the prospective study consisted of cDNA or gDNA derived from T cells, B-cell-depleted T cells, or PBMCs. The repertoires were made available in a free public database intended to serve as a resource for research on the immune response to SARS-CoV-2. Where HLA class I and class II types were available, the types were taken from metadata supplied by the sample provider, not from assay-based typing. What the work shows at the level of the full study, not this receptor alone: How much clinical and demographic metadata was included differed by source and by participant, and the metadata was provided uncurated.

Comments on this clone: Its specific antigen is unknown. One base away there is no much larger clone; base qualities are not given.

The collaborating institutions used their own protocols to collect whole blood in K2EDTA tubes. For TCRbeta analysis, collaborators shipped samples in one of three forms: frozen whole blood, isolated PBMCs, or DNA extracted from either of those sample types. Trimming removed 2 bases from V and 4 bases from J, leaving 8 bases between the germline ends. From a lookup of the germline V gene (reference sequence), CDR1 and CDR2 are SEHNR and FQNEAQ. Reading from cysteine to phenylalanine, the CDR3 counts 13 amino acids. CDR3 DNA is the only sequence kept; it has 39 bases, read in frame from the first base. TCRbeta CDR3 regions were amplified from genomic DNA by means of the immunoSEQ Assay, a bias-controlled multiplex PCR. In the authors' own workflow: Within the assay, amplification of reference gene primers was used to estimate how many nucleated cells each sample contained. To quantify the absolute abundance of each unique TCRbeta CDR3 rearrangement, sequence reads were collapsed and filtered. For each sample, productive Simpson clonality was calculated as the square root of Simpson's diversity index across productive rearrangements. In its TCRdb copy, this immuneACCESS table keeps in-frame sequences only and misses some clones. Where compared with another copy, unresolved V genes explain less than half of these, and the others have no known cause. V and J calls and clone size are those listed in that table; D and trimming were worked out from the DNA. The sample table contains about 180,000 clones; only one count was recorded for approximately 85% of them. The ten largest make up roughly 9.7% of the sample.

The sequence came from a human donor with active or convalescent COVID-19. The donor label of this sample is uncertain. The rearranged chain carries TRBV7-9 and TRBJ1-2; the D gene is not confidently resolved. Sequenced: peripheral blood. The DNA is TGTGCCAGCAGCTTAATCTCGGGCTATGGCTACACCTTC. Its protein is CASSLISGYGYTF.